Each of the 21 T cell receptor beta chains below was sequenced from the same sample in a study of blood T cell repertoires in COVID-19. The method was immunoSEQ multiplex PCR; TCRdb's version includes in-frame clones alone and lacks a portion of them. The sample contains about 250,000 clones, nearly 90% of which appear only once. The source material was PBMCs or T cells enriched from blood (not recorded which). These TCRs come from a woman younger than 45 with acute COVID-19.

The gene calls are TRBV7-9 and TRBJ2-7; 11 nucleotides agree with TRBD1. Looked up from germline, CDR1 is SEHNR and CDR2 is FQNEAQ (reference sequence). This CDR3 is 15 amino acids long. V lost 2 bases and J lost 3; bases outside the gene matches: 3. CDR3 DNA: TGTGCCAGCAGCTTATCCGGGACAGGGGGCTACGAGCAGTACTTC. It is translated as CASSLSGTGGYEQYF. The whole variable domain, remainder taken from reference TRBV7-9 and TRBJ2-7, is DTGVSQNPRHKITKRGQNVTFRCDPISEHNRLYWYRQTLGQGPEFLTYFQNEAQLEKSRLLSDRFSAERPKGSFSTLEIQRTEQGDSAMYLCASSLSGTGGYEQYFGPGTRLTVT.

The V call is TRBV29-1, the J call TRBJ1-1, with D possibly being TRBD1 (6 bases). This CDR3 comprises 15 residues. Germline values: CDR1 SQVTM, CDR2 ANQGSEA. Trimming removed 6 bases at V and 1 base at J, with 18 bases between. The CDR3 nucleotides are TGCAGCGTCGTACCGGGGGGGGCCGGGAACACTGAAGCTTTCTTT. Translating gives CSVVPGGAGNTEAFF.

This chain joins TRBV6-5 and TRBJ1-1, with 7 bases that match TRBD1. The V and J ends lost 4 bases and 3 bases, in that order; junction bases with no gene match: 8. Germline V gene data show CDR1 as MNHEY and CDR2 as SVGAGI. The CDR3 length is 15 residues. The CDR3 sequence: CASSFQTGTDTEAFF. For the CDR3, the DNA is TGTGCCAGCAGTTTCCAGACAGGGACGGACACTGAAGCTTTCTTT.

The chain joins TRBV24-1 to TRBJ2-1; 7 bases align to TRBD2. V was clipped by 4 bases and J by 0 bases; unmatched bases: 5. The CDR3 loop spans 16 amino acids. The germline V gene encodes CDR1 KGHDR and CDR2 SFDVKD. CDR3 bases: TGTGCCACCAGTGACGTCAGCGGGAACTCCTACAATGAGCAGTTCTTC. Its protein is CATSDVSGNSYNEQFF.

The chain carries TRBV28 and TRBJ1-2; unclear D gene. The CDR3 length is 13 residues. The V gene's germline CDR1 is MDHEN and CDR2 SYDVKM. V lost 6 bases to trimming and J lost 2 bases, with 10 bases between them. Here the CDR3 reads CASRETGNYGYTF. The CDR3 DNA is TGTGCCAGCAGAGAGACGGGAAACTATGGCTACACCTTC.

The chain employs TRBV30 and TRBJ2-4; D possibly corresponds to TRBD1 (6 bases). Trimming cost V 7 bases and J 1 base, with 11 bases left between them. The CDR3 is 13 amino acids. CDR1 is GTSNPN and CDR2 is SVGIG in the germline V gene (reference sequence). CDR3: CASQGTAKNIQYF. CDR3 coding DNA: TGTGCCTCCCAGGGGACGGCCAAAAACATTCAGTACTTC.

This clone occurred once. The chain has TRBV4-3 and TRBJ1-2, with TRBD1 as a possible D gene (5 bases). Germline lookup yields CDR1 LGHNA and CDR2 YSLEER. The CDR3 has 15 residues. With 3 bases removed from V and 6 bases from J, the gap between germline ends came to 17 bases. The CDR3 sequence is CASSQAPRGDDGYTF. CDR3 nucleotides: TGCGCCAGCAGCCAGGCCCCCCGGGGGGATGATGGCTACACCTTC.

This chain's CDR3 is CAISESTGTAYEQYF. The CDR3 bases are TGTGCCATCAGTGAGTCGACAGGGACGGCCTACGAGCAGTACTTC. The chain has TRBV10-3 and TRBJ2-7; 7 nucleotides line up with TRBD1. There are 15 residues in the CDR3. Germline loops: CDR1 ENHRY, CDR2 SYGVKD. The trim removed 0 bases at V and 2 bases at J, leaving 4 bases unmatched.

The chain joins TRBV19 to TRBJ1-5; tentatively, D is TRBD1 (6 bases). The CDR3 consists of 14 residues. Per the germline V gene, CDR1 is LNHDA and CDR2 is SQIVND (reference sequence). V was pared by 7 bases and J by 4 bases, with 14 bases between. This CDR3 reads CASNFGGPNQPQHF. CDR3 bases: TGTGCCAGTAATTTCGGGGGGCCTAATCAGCCCCAGCATTTT.

This clone was observed a single time. The DNA for the CDR3 is TGCGCCAGCACGGCGGGGGACGGTACCGGGGAGCTGTTTTTT. It specifies CASTAGDGTGELFF. The chain carries TRBV10-1 and TRBJ2-2; TRBD2 matches at 7 bases. CDR3 size: 14 residues. The J segment lost 5 bases and the V segment lost 7 bases, leaving 7 bases of the junction unmatched. The germline V gene has CDR1 WNHNN and CDR2 SYGVQD (reference sequence).

This clone was seen a single time. The chain is built from TRBV9 and TRBJ1-2; perhaps TRBD1 as D (6 bases). V was pared by 0 bases and J by 8 bases, with 14 bases between. CDR1 SGDLS and CDR2 YYNGEE come from the germline V gene. The CDR3 contains 14 residues. The CDR3 loop reads CASSVGSGAEGYTF. CDR3 nucleotide sequence: TGTGCCAGCAGCGTAGGTTCAGGGGCGGAAGGCTACACCTTC.

Worth noting for this clone: This sample includes further DNA sequences coding for the same CDR3. J is TRBJ2-3 and V is TRBV5-1, with 9 bases that match TRBD2. With 4 bases clipped from V and 0 bases from J, the junction kept 6 bases outside the gene matches. Germline loops: CDR1 SGHRS, CDR2 YFSETQ. The CDR3 spans 16 residues. CDR3 in amino acids: CASSLRLAESTDTQYF. CDR3 DNA: TGCGCCAGCAGCCTTAGACTAGCGGAGAGCACAGATACGCAGTATTTT.

V usage is TRBV29-1 and J usage is TRBJ2-5; 10 positions match TRBD2. This CDR3 has 12 amino acids. Germline V gene sequence: CDR1 SQVTM, CDR2 ANQGSEA. Trimming removed 7 bases from V and 5 bases from J; junction bases left unmatched: 4. DNA of the CDR3: TGCAGCGGCTTACTAGCGGGGGAGACCCAGTACTTC. Protein product: CSGLLAGETQYF.

The rearrangement links TRBV7-9 to TRBJ2-1; perhaps TRBD1 as D (5 bases). Trimming pared 5 bases from V and 7 bases from J, leaving 18 bases between. This CDR3 region has 15 residues. In germline, CDR1 is SEHNR, CDR2 FQNEAQ (reference sequence). In nucleotides, the CDR3 is TGTGCCAGCAGCATCCAGGGCTCGAGGAGTAATGAGCAGTTCTTC. The encoded protein is CASSIQGSRSNEQFF.

The V call is TRBV7-2, the J call TRBJ2-7; D is ambiguous. The CDR3 spans 13 residues. Deletions cut 7 bases from V and 1 base from J, with 11 bases between. CDR1 is SGHTA and CDR2 is FQGNSA in the germline V gene. For the CDR3, the DNA is TGTGCCAGCACCGTTTCGCTATCCTACGAGCAGTACTTC. Its protein product is CASTVSLSYEQYF.

In DNA form, the CDR3 reads TGTGCCAGCAGCCACCTAGCGCGCGGGGAGCTGTTTTTT. Translated: CASSHLARGELFF. This chain joins TRBV3-1 (or the pseudogene TRBV3-2) and TRBJ2-2; possible D gene TRBD2, 6 bases. The CDR3 spans 13 residues. The V and J ends lost 3 bases and 7 bases respectively, with 9 bases between them. Per germline, CDR1 LGHDT and CDR2 YNNKEL (reference sequence).

In its sample, this clone was seen once. The chain uses TRBV2 and TRBJ1-1; D call uncertain. This CDR3 is built from 15 residues. Germline CDR1 is SNHLY and CDR2 is FYNNEI. The ends were cut back, 6 bases at V and 0 bases at J, with 14 bases in the middle. The CDR3 DNA is TGTGCCAGCAGCAAGGACTCGGAAATGAACACTGAAGCTTTCTTT. Its translation: CASSKDSEMNTEAFF. The full variable domain, with the rest looked up from reference TRBV2 and TRBJ1-1, is EPEVTQTPSHQVTQMGQEVILRCVPISNHLYFYWYRQILGQKVEFLVSFYNNEISEKSEIFDDQFSVERPDGSNFTLKIRSTKLEDSAMYFCASSKDSEMNTEAFFGQGTRLTVV.

This clone was seen just once. V usage is TRBV9 and J usage is TRBJ1-1, with D unresolved. V dropped 0 bases and J dropped 5 bases, with 8 bases sitting between them. Germline CDR1 and CDR2: SGDLS and YYNGEE. The CDR3 has 13 residues. CDR3 in amino acids: CASSVGGWTEAFF. As DNA, the CDR3 is TGTGCCAGCAGCGTAGGAGGGTGGACTGAAGCTTTCTTT. The variable domain in full, with the rest retrieved from reference TRBV9 and TRBJ1-1, is DSGVTQTPKHLITATGQRVTLRCSPRSGDLSVYWYQQSLDQGLQFLIQYYNGEERAKGNILERFSAQQFPDLHSELNLSSLELGDSALYFCASSVGGWTEAFFGQGTRLTVV.

The rearrangement uses TRBV11-2 and TRBJ2-3, with D tentatively TRBD2 (6 bases). The CDR3 loop spans 17 amino acids. Trimming took off 2 bases at V and 0 bases at J, with 15 bases between the two ends. Per germline, CDR1 SGHAT and CDR2 FQNNGV. In DNA, the CDR3 is TGTGCCAGCAGCTTACAATTTCGGGGGACTAGCACAGATACGCAGTATTTT. It codes for CASSLQFRGTSTDTQYF.

This rearrangement joins TRBV19 to TRBJ1-5; D gene uncertain. Trimming shortened V by 9 bases and J by 1 base, and 13 bases separated the two germline ends. Per the germline V gene, CDR1 is LNHDA and CDR2 is SQIVND (reference sequence). The CDR3 consists of 14 residues. This chain's CDR3 is CASRPAGSNQPQHF. In DNA form, the CDR3 reads TGTGCCAGCCGGCCGGCAGGCAGCAATCAGCCCCAGCATTTT.

This clone has a single count. The chain is built from TRBV5-1 and TRBJ1-5; D not resolved. The germline CDR1 and CDR2 sequences are SGHRS and YFSETQ. The CDR3 loop spans 14 amino acids. V was pared by 4 bases and J by 1 base, with 9 bases between. The CDR3 spells CASSREGSNQPQHF. Written as DNA, the CDR3 is TGCGCCAGCAGCCGGGAAGGAAGCAATCAGCCCCAGCATTTT. The full variable domain, with the rest looked up from reference TRBV5-1 and TRBJ1-5, is KAGVTQTPRYLIKTRGQQVTLSCSPISGHRSVSWYQQTPGQGLQFLFEYFSETQRNKGNFPGRFSGRQFSNSRSEMNVSTLELGDSALYLCASSREGSNQPQHFGDGTRLSIL.